The 32 T cell receptor beta chains below were found in one sample sequenced in a study of blood T cell repertoires in COVID-19. The assay was immunoSEQ multiplex PCR, and TCRdb's table has in-frame clones only and misses some. The table lists roughly 310,000 clones, around nine tenths of them singletons. Sequencing was done on a sample of peripheral blood. All receptors derive from a woman aged 45-59 years with active or convalescent COVID-19.

This chain joins TRBV4-3 and TRBJ2-6; D is uncertain. This CDR3 contains 16 residues. V was cut by 0 bases and J by 2 bases, with 8 bases left in between. CDR1 is LGHNA, CDR2 YSLEER, per germline. In nucleotides, the CDR3 is TGCGCCAGCAGCCAAGACTGGAGAACTGGGGCCAACGTCCTGACTTTC. As protein: CASSQDWRTGANVLTF.

The chain has TRBV3-1 (or the pseudogene TRBV3-2) and TRBJ1-1; D is possibly TRBD1 (6 bases). The CDR3 contains 17 residues. Germline CDR1 LGHDT, CDR2 YNNKEL (reference sequence). Trimming shortened V by 0 bases and J by 0 bases, and 14 bases separated the two germline ends. CDR3 in amino acids: CASSQDGGPLMNTEAFF. The CDR3 DNA reads as TGTGCCAGCAGCCAAGATGGGGGCCCTTTAATGAACACTGAAGCTTTCTTT.

The chain has TRBV19 and TRBJ2-5; D unresolved. Per germline, CDR1 LNHDA and CDR2 SQIVND (reference sequence). The CDR3 covers 13 residues. The V and J ends lost 2 bases and 4 bases respectively, with 8 bases between them. CDR3 in DNA: TGTGCCAGTAGTATACCCTCGGGAGAGACCCAGTACTTC. Residues: CASSIPSGETQYF.

J is TRBJ2-5 and V is TRBV25-1; a weak D match, TRBD1 (5 bases). Looked up from germline, CDR1 is MGHDK and CDR2 is SYGVNS. The V end was cut by 3 bases, the J end by 5 bases, with 13 bases between. The length of the CDR3 is 14 residues. CDR3 nucleotides: TGTGCCAGCAGTGACAGGGTTGGTGGGGAGACCCAGTACTTC. It codes for CASSDRVGGETQYF.

This chain connects TRBV5-1 to TRBJ2-7, with D possibly TRBD1 on 5 matching bases. Trimming cost V 4 bases and J 3 bases, with 17 bases left between them. This CDR3 has 15 residues. CDR1 and CDR2 (germline): SGHRS, YFSETQ. The chain's CDR3 is CASSLGPGHDYEQYF. CDR3 nucleotide sequence: TGCGCCAGCAGCCTGGGGCCGGGTCATGACTACGAGCAGTACTTC.

The CDR3 spells CASLRKGGDTDTQYF. The CDR3 nucleotides are TGTGCCAGCCTCAGGAAGGGGGGGGATACAGATACGCAGTATTTT. This chain joins TRBV6-1 and TRBJ2-3, with D perhaps TRBD2 (7 bases). This CDR3 has 15 residues. Trimming removed 8 bases from V and 3 bases from J, with 18 bases in between. CDR1 is MNHNS and CDR2 is SASEGT in the germline V gene.

Points on this clone: This CDR3 is also generated by other DNA sequences in the sample. CDR3 sequence (DNA): TGTGCCAGCAGCGTTTTAGCGGGGACGTACAATGAGCAGTTCTTC. Encoded protein: CASSVLAGTYNEQFF. The chain recombines TRBV9 with TRBJ2-1, with 8 bases matching TRBD2. V lost 2 bases to trimming and J lost 4 bases; unmatched junction nucleotides: 5. The CDR3 consists of 15 residues. Germline assignment: CDR1 SGDLS and CDR2 YYNGEE.

This clone was picked up one time. The chain uses TRBV5-5 and TRBJ2-1; 11 bases map to TRBD2. Trimming at V came to 0 bases and at J to 8 bases, leaving 7 bases not matched to a gene. CDR1 and CDR2 (germline): SGHKS, YYEKEE (reference sequence). CDR3 length: 16 amino acids. The CDR3 nucleotides are TGTGCCAGCAGCTTGGTATTCCTAGCGGGGGGTCATGAGCAGTTCTTC. It is translated as CASSLVFLAGGHEQFF.

The CDR3 loop is CASSIEGGLSRSDYTF. For the CDR3, the DNA is TGTGCCAGTAGTATAGAGGGGGGACTCTCTCGAAGTGACTACACCTTC. V and J are TRBV19 and TRBJ1-2; D is possibly TRBD1 (5 bases). Trimming left V 0 bases short and J 10 bases short, with 21 bases between. CDR3 length equals 16 residues. In germline, CDR1 is LNHDA, CDR2 SQIVND (reference sequence).

This clone was observed once. The V and J genes are TRBV18 and TRBJ1-5; D is undetermined. Germline V gene sequence: CDR1 KGHSH, CDR2 LQKENI. Between the trimmed V and J ends, which lost 3 bases and 3 bases, there was a span of 12 bases. There are 15 residues in the CDR3. CDR3: CASSPSRGDNQPQHF. The CDR3 DNA reads as TGTGCCAGCTCACCTTCTCGGGGAGACAATCAGCCCCAGCATTTT. Full variable domain (missing parts from reference TRBV18 and TRBJ1-5): NAGVMQNPRHLVRRRGQEARLRCSPMKGHSHVYWYRQLPEEGLKFMVYLQKENIIDESGMPKERFSAEFPKEGPSILRIQQVVRGDSAAYFCASSPSRGDNQPQHFGDGTRLSIL.

This clone turned up a few times. This chain links TRBV30 with TRBJ1-3, with a weak D call TRBD1 (6 bases). Germline values: CDR1 GTSNPN, CDR2 SVGIG (reference sequence). The CDR3 runs to 14 residues. V was pared by 3 bases and J by 0 bases, with 9 bases between. The CDR3 reads CAWRMGASGNTIYF. The CDR3 nucleotides read TGTGCCTGGAGGATGGGGGCCTCTGGAAACACCATATATTTT.

The J gene is TRBJ1-4, the V gene TRBV5-1; D perhaps matches TRBD1 (5 bases). In germline, CDR1 is SGHRS, CDR2 YFSETQ. The CDR3 consists of 15 residues. With 2 bases removed from V and 5 bases from J, the gap between germline ends came to 13 bases. The DNA for the CDR3 is TGCGCCAGCAGCTTCGGGGTCGGGGGGAATGAAAAACTGTTTTTT. Protein sequence: CASSFGVGGNEKLFF.

The rearrangement joins TRBV7-2 to TRBJ1-1, with 7 bases identical to TRBD1. Germline assignment: CDR1 SGHTA and CDR2 FQGNSA. This CDR3 comprises 13 residues. The ends lost 5 bases at V and 4 bases at J; junction bases unmatched: 4. The CDR3 DNA is TGTGCCAGCAGCACGACAGGGATCACTGAAGCTTTCTTT. Residues: CASSTTGITEAFF.

The J gene is TRBJ1-3, the V gene TRBV19, with D perhaps matching TRBD1 (5 bases). Trimming removed 5 bases at V and 1 base at J, with 12 bases between. The germline gives CDR1 LNHDA, CDR2 SQIVND (reference sequence). This CDR3 comprises 15 residues. As DNA, the CDR3 is TGTGCCAGTAGTCTTCAGGGAGGGTCTGGAAACACCATATATTTT. Translation gives CASSLQGGSGNTIYF.

This clone is a singleton in its sample. The chain recombines TRBV6-4 with TRBJ2-3, with 7 bases fitting TRBD1. Germline V CDR1 and CDR2: MRHNA, SNTAGT. The V and J ends lost 6 bases and 2 bases, in that order; junction bases with no gene match: 5. This CDR3 has 14 amino acids. For the CDR3, the DNA is TGTGCCAGCAGCTTACAGGGGTTCACAGATACGCAGTATTTT. Its translation: CASSLQGFTDTQYF.

This sequence joins TRBV27 and TRBJ1-5; no clear D. This CDR3 comprises 15 residues. Trimming left V 6 bases short and J 4 bases short, with 16 bases between. CDR1 and CDR2 from the germline V gene are MNHEY and SMNVEV (reference sequence). The chain's CDR3 is CASSRGSSLNQPQHF. The CDR3 DNA sequence: TGTGCCAGCAGCCGCGGTAGTTCTTTGAATCAGCCCCAGCATTTT.

The chain joins TRBV19 to TRBJ1-1; D is perhaps TRBD1 (5 bases). Germline V CDR1 and CDR2: LNHDA, SQIVND (reference sequence). Deletions cut 4 bases from V and 5 bases from J, with 8 bases between. The CDR3 has 12 amino acids. The CDR3 is CASSNGGTEAFF. In DNA form, the CDR3 reads TGTGCCAGTAGTAACGGGGGGACTGAAGCTTTCTTT.

This clone came up once. The chain recombines TRBV2 with TRBJ1-1, with TRBD1 identical over 9 bases. Germline CDR1 reads SNHLY; CDR2 reads FYNNEI. Trimming cost V 6 bases and J 1 base; bases outside gene matches: 3. This CDR3 contains 14 residues. CDR3 nucleotides: TGTGCCAGCAGCCGGGACAGGGCGAACACTGAAGCTTTCTTT. Protein sequence: CASSRDRANTEAFF. The variable domain in full, completed from reference TRBV2 and TRBJ1-1, reads EPEVTQTPSHQVTQMGQEVILRCVPISNHLYFYWYRQILGQKVEFLVSFYNNEISEKSEIFDDQFSVERPDGSNFTLKIRSTKLEDSAMYFCASSRDRANTEAFFGQGTRLTVV.

This clone was detected a few times. The gene calls are TRBV5-4 and TRBJ2-3, with TRBD2 identical over 11 bases. With V trimmed by 1 base and J by 1 base, 2 bases remained unmatched. This CDR3 comprises 16 residues. Germline assignment: CDR1 SGHNT and CDR2 YYREEE (reference sequence). The CDR3 sequence is CASSLKTSGGTDTQYF. The CDR3 nucleotides are TGTGCCAGCAGCTTGAAGACTAGCGGGGGCACAGATACGCAGTATTTT.

The V and J genes are TRBV21-1 and TRBJ1-3; the table's D call of TRBD1 was not tested on the DNA. TRBV21-1 is listed as a pseudogene. The CDR3 is 15 residues long. The DNA of the CDR3 is TGTGCCAGCAGATCAGGTATTAGCTCTGGAAACACCATATATTTT. Protein product: CASRSGISSGNTIYF.

The count of this clone is one. The chain uses TRBV3-1 (or the pseudogene TRBV3-2) and TRBJ2-3, with D maybe TRBD1 (6 bases). This CDR3 is 14 amino acids long. Germline V gene sequence: CDR1 LGHDT, CDR2 YNNKEL (reference sequence). V lost 5 bases and J 4 bases, leaving 13 bases between the germline ends. This chain's CDR3 is CASSTRRGADTQYF. The CDR3 DNA follows: TGTGCCAGCAGCACCCGCAGGGGAGCAGATACGCAGTATTTT.

The chain joins TRBV5-4 to TRBJ2-5; possibly TRBD1 for D (6 bases). Germline V gene data show CDR1 as SGHNT and CDR2 as YYREEE (reference sequence). The CDR3 has 13 residues. With 5 bases removed from V and 4 bases from J, the gap between germline ends came to 12 bases. CDR3 protein: CASRGAGLETQYF. CDR3 coding DNA: TGTGCCAGCAGGGGGGCTGGCCTAGAGACCCAGTACTTC.

The chain joins TRBV13 to TRBJ2-7, with 8 bases lining up with TRBD1. V lost 3 bases, J lost 5 bases, and 6 bases stayed unmatched. CDR1 is PRHDT, CDR2 FYEKMQ, per germline (reference sequence). The CDR3 covers 14 residues. The CDR3 DNA sequence: TGTGCCAGCAGCTTCAACAGGGGGACGAACGAGCAGTACTTC. It yields the protein CASSFNRGTNEQYF.

The chain links TRBV10-3 to TRBJ2-7; D might be TRBD1 (6 bases). The germline V gene encodes CDR1 ENHRY and CDR2 SYGVKD. V shed 4 bases and J shed 3 bases, with 13 bases lying between them. The CDR3 loop spans 14 amino acids. The CDR3 nucleotides read TGTGCCATCAGTGGGGGGCAGACCGTCTACGAGCAGTACTTC. It is translated as CAISGGQTVYEQYF.

The rearrangement links TRBV6-2 or TRBV6-3 to TRBJ2-2; 7 bases map to TRBD2. The CDR3 is 16 amino acids. Trimming at V came to 5 bases and at J to 3 bases, leaving 9 bases not matched to a gene. Germline V gene data show CDR1 as MNHEY and CDR2 as SVGEGT. The CDR3 DNA reads TGTGCCAGCAGTCCGGGAGGAGGGATGCACACCGGGGAGCTGTTTTTT. Residues: CASSPGGGMHTGELFF.

The chain combines TRBV2 with TRBJ1-4; 7 bases line up with TRBD1. CDR3 length: 15 residues. The germline V gene encodes CDR1 SNHLY and CDR2 FYNNEI. Trimming took 4 bases from V and 0 from J; bases not matched to a gene: 2. CDR3 sequence (DNA): TGTGCCAGCAGTGTAACAGGGGCAACTAATGAAAAACTGTTTTTT. Translating gives CASSVTGATNEKLFF.

The chain employs TRBV10-3 and TRBJ1-2; 8 nucleotides align to TRBD1. CDR3 length: 14 amino acids. CDR1 and CDR2 from the germline V gene are ENHRY and SYGVKD. With 5 bases clipped from V and 1 base from J, the junction kept 3 bases outside the gene matches. DNA of the CDR3: TGTGCCATCAGTAAACAGGGGGTTAACTATGGCTACACCTTC. This translates into CAISKQGVNYGYTF.

This rearrangement joins TRBV10-3 to TRBJ1-1; 7 bases agree with TRBD1. CDR3 length equals 13 residues. Unmatched junction bases numbered 5, after V lost 8 bases and J lost 2 bases. Germline CDR1 reads ENHRY; CDR2 reads SYGVKD. CDR3 sequence reads: CAIARGDNTEAFF. The CDR3 coding sequence is TGTGCCATCGCCAGGGGGGATAACACTGAAGCTTTCTTT.

The V gene is TRBV30, the J gene TRBJ2-5; 8 bases fit TRBD2. The ends lost 5 bases at V and 4 bases at J; junction bases unmatched: 9. Germline lookup yields CDR1 GTSNPN and CDR2 SVGIG (reference sequence). This CDR3 is 14 amino acids long. This CDR3 is CAWAGGVVGETQYF. The CDR3 DNA sequence: TGTGCCTGGGCGGGAGGAGTTGTTGGAGAGACCCAGTACTTC.

This clone was seen just once. The V call is TRBV25-1, the J call TRBJ1-6; D possibly corresponds to TRBD1 (6 bases). Germline loops: CDR1 MGHDK, CDR2 SYGVNS. Trimming left V 5 bases short and J 9 bases short, with 17 bases between. This CDR3 has 15 residues. The CDR3 is CASSTEQGFGSPLHF. CDR3 DNA sequence: TGTGCCAGCAGTACCGAACAGGGTTTTGGTTCACCCCTCCACTTT.

V usage is TRBV2 and J usage is TRBJ1-6; D is perhaps TRBD1 (5 bases). The CDR3 loop spans 13 amino acids. V was pared by 7 bases and J by 7 bases, with 11 bases between. Germline CDR1 is SNHLY and CDR2 is FYNNEI. The chain's CDR3 is CASKAGDNSPLHF. The CDR3 nucleotides are TGTGCCAGCAAAGCGGGGGACAATTCACCCCTCCACTTT.

The chain links TRBV30 to TRBJ1-1; no reliable D call. V lost 2 bases, J lost 0 bases, and 4 bases lay in between. Per the germline V gene, CDR1 is GTSNPN and CDR2 is SVGIG (reference sequence). The CDR3 contains 12 residues. CDR3 DNA sequence: TGTGCCTGGAGTCCTTTGAACACTGAAGCTTTCTTT. Its protein is CAWSPLNTEAFF. The full variable domain, completed using reference TRBV30 and TRBJ1-1, is SQTIHQWPATLVQPVGSPLSLECTVEGTSNPNLYWYRQAAGRGLQLLFYSVGIGQISSEVPQNLSASRPQDRQFILSSKKLLLSDSGFYLCAWSPLNTEAFFGQGTRLTVV.